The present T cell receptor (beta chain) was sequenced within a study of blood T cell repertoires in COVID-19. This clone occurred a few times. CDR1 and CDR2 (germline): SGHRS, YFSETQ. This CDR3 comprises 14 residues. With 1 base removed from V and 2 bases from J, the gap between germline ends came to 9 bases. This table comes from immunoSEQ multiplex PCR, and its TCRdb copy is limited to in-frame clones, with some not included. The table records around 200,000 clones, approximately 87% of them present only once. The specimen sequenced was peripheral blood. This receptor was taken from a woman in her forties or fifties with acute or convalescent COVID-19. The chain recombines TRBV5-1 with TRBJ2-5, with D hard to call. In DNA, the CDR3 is TGCGCCAGCAGCTTGCGAACGGTGCAAGAGACCCAGTACTTC. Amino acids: CASSLRTVQETQYF.